The clone carrying this TCR beta chain was counted ten times or more. In the original workflow: Counts of TCRs in each sample centred on a median of around 96,000 and extended from around 24,000 to 710,000. TCRdb processed the RACE reads anew with MiXCR; each CDR3 protein has one entry. These V and J calls derive from TCRdb rather than the authors' analysis. The table has 45,000 to 60,000 distinct CDR3 sequences, about 9% seen once. Specified time point: pre-sensitization, week 0. Treatment denoted: therapeutic diphenylcyclopropenone sensitization with weekly scalp DPC. Trimming took off 6 bases at V and 7 bases at J, with 10 bases between the two ends. The CDR3 is 12 amino acids. Per the germline V gene, CDR1 is MNHEY and CDR2 is SVGAGI. The data are from a study of human T cells and chemical hapten exposure. Study context: Patches that contained 0.01% DPC were applied to the upper back and read at 6 days.

The chain combines TRBV6-5 with TRBJ2-1; D unresolved. This TCR derives from a woman aged 40 to 50 with alopecia areata. Some clones in this sample may be carry-over from other donors' samples. The specimen comprised whole blood, sampled in connection with sensitization to the hapten diphenylcyclopropenone (DPC). CDR3 nucleotide sequence: TGTGCCAGCAGCCCTAACAGTAATGAGCAGTTCTTC. Encoded protein: CASSPNSNEQFF.